This T cell receptor beta chain was documented in a study of blood T cell repertoires in COVID-19. The overall study: COVID-19 samples from acute and convalescent phases originated in the United States, Italy and Spain.

Per the study methods: Estimates of nucleated cell counts were drawn from the amplification of reference gene primers. Sequencing was performed with immunoSEQ multiplex PCR; in TCRdb, only in-frame clones are kept and a portion is missing. For V, J and clone size, that table is used; D and trimming come from the DNA. The repertoire holds hundreds of thousands of clones, with around 89% as singletons. CDR3 size: 15 residues. Trimming at V came to 5 bases and at J to 3 bases, leaving 7 bases not matched to a gene. The germline gives CDR1 ENHRY, CDR2 SYGVKD. This receptor was identified in a man aged 25 to 40 who had been exposed to COVID-19. Sequenced material: PBMCs or T cells enriched from blood (not recorded which). The chain couples TRBV10-3 to TRBJ1-5; 7 bases line up with TRBD1. CDR3: CAISTWDSPNQPQHF. In DNA form, the CDR3 reads TGTGCCATCAGTACCTGGGACAGCCCCAATCAGCCCCAGCATTTT.